A single sample gave rise to the 21 T cell receptor beta chains below, sequenced in a study of CD8 T cells in ankylosing spondylitis. TCRdb redid the calling of the 5' RACE reads with MiXCR, one entry per CDR3 protein. The repertoire holds under 300,000 distinct CDR3 sequences, with roughly 18% as singletons. Material: blood, either unsorted or a sorted T cell fraction (not recorded which). All receptors come from a male donor with ankylosing spondylitis or in good health (not recorded which).

This clonotype appeared a few times. The rearrangement uses TRBV13 and TRBJ2-5, with 9 bases that match TRBD2. Germline values: CDR1 PRHDT, CDR2 FYEKMQ (reference sequence). This CDR3 comprises 17 residues. V shed 5 bases and J 3 bases; nucleotides not matched to a gene: 13. CDR3 region: CASSLLPVAGDEETQYF. For the CDR3, the DNA is TGTGCCAGCAGCCTTCTACCGGTAGCGGGAGATGAAGAGACCCAGTACTTC.

The CDR3 protein is CASKASPGTGELFF. The CDR3 coding sequence is TGTGCCAGCAAGGCCTCGCCGGGCACCGGGGAGCTGTTTTTT. This chain joins TRBV27 and TRBJ2-2; the D is unclear. Germline-derived CDR1 and CDR2 are MNHEY and SMNVEV (reference sequence). The length of the CDR3 is 14 residues. V dropped 7 bases and J dropped 4 bases, with 13 bases sitting between them.

Ten or more counts support this clonotype. V and J are TRBV11-1 and TRBJ2-1; TRBD2 matches at 14 bases. V was pared by 4 bases and J by 1 base, with 6 bases of the junction left unmatched. Germline V gene lookup returns CDR1 SGHAT and CDR2 FQDESV (reference sequence). CDR3 length: 18 amino acids. CDR3 sequence reads: CASSSGLAGGSSYNEQFF. DNA of the CDR3: TGTGCCAGCAGCTCCGGACTAGCGGGAGGATCGTCCTACAATGAGCAGTTCTTC.

This clonotype was detected a few times. V usage is TRBV7-3 and J usage is TRBJ2-1, with 7 bases aligning to TRBD2. This CDR3 contains 14 residues. J lost 5 bases, V lost 5 bases, and 6 bases had no gene match. From germline, CDR1 is SGHTA and CDR2 FQGTGA. This chain's CDR3 is CASSPTLANNEQFF. The CDR3 DNA reads as TGTGCCAGCAGCCCCACACTAGCGAACAATGAGCAGTTCTTC.

This clonotype was recorded at least ten times. The chain links TRBV25-1 to TRBJ1-2, with 11 nucleotides matching TRBD1. In germline, CDR1 is MGHDK, CDR2 SYGVNS. This CDR3 is built from 15 residues. V trimming: 3 bases; J trimming: 4 bases; junction bases outside the gene matches: 4. The CDR3 region has the DNA TGTGCCAGCAGTGATGGGACAGGGGGGGGCTATGGCTACACCTTC. As protein: CASSDGTGGGYGYTF.

This clonotype has a handful of counts. The CDR3 bases are TGTGCCAGCAGTTCGTTAGCGGGCCACACAGATACGCAGTATTTT. This gives the protein CASSSLAGHTDTQYF. The chain uses TRBV6-5 and TRBJ2-3, with 7 nucleotides matching TRBD2. The CDR3 covers 15 residues. Germline-derived CDR1 and CDR2 are MNHEY and SVGAGI. V lost 4 bases, J lost 2 bases, and 6 bases stayed unmatched.

The V and J genes are TRBV5-1 and TRBJ2-1, with D maybe TRBD2 (6 bases). The CDR3 runs 11 residues. The germline V gene has CDR1 SGHRS and CDR2 YFSETQ. V was trimmed by 4 bases and J by 16 bases, leaving 15 bases between them. The CDR3 is CASSRGGSRFF. Written as DNA, the CDR3 is TGCGCCAGCAGCCGAGGAGGGAGTAGATTCTTC.

The chain employs TRBV29-1 and TRBJ2-1; possibly TRBD2 for D (5 bases). V lost 3 bases, J lost 8 bases, and 11 bases lay in between. This CDR3 has 12 amino acids. Per the germline V gene, CDR1 is SQVTM and CDR2 is ANQGSEA. DNA for the CDR3: TGCAGCGTTGATGAACTAGATTATGAGCAGTTCTTC. Its protein is CSVDELDYEQFF.

About this clonotype: A much larger clone lies one base from this, so it may be a read error. The chain employs TRBV20-1 and TRBJ2-2, with D possibly TRBD1 on 6 matching bases. The CDR3 contains 14 residues. Germline V gene sequence: CDR1 DFQATT, CDR2 SNEGSKA (reference sequence). The CDR3 loop reads CSARAGALSGDLFF. The CDR3 DNA sequence: TGCAGTGCTAGAGCAGGGGCGCTATCCGGGGATCTGTTTTTT.

This clonotype has ten or more counts. The DNA for the CDR3 is TGTGCCAGCAGCTTAAAGGGAGGAGATACGCAGTATTTT. Its translation: CASSLKGGDTQYF. The V gene is TRBV7-3, the J gene TRBJ2-3, with D possibly TRBD2 on 6 matching bases. CDR1 and CDR2 from the germline V gene are SGHTA and FQGTGA. The CDR3 has 13 amino acids. Trimming cost V 1 base and J 5 bases, with 7 bases left between them.

Regarding this clonotype: Relative to the germline gene, one junction end is altered; a read error may explain this. The chain combines TRBV20-1 with TRBJ2-2; D gene uncertain. The CDR3 has 11 amino acids. Germline V gene sequence: CDR1 DFQATT, CDR2 SNEGSKA (reference sequence). The CDR3 region has the DNA TGCAGGGCTAGGTCATCCGGGGAGCTGTTTTTT. Residues: CRARSSGELFF.

The genes are TRBV18 and TRBJ2-3; D is ambiguous. This CDR3 is 17 amino acids long. From germline, CDR1 is KGHSH and CDR2 LQKENI. V lost 2 bases and J lost 1, with 16 bases in between. The CDR3 loop reads CASSPYKDYPGTDTQYF. The CDR3 region has the DNA TGTGCCAGCTCACCATACAAGGATTATCCAGGCACAGATACGCAGTATTTT. The full variable domain, with the rest looked up from reference TRBV18 and TRBJ2-3, is NAGVMQNPRHLVRRRGQEARLRCSPMKGHSHVYWYRQLPEEGLKFMVYLQKENIIDESGMPKERFSAEFPKEGPSILRIQQVVRGDSAAYFCASSPYKDYPGTDTQYFGPGTRLTVL.

This clonotype was seen a handful of times. The chain combines TRBV3-1 with TRBJ2-1, with TRBD2 matching 8 bases. The CDR3 covers 18 residues. V was pared by 1 base and J by 9 bases, with 17 bases of the junction left unmatched. The V gene's germline CDR1 is LGHDT and CDR2 YNNKEL (reference sequence). CDR3 DNA: TGTGCCAGCAGCCAAGGCGCCGAGGCCGGATTAGCGGGATTTGAGCAGTTCTTC. It yields the protein CASSQGAEAGLAGFEQFF.

The chain has TRBV27 and TRBJ1-1; possible D gene TRBD1, 5 bases. Per germline, CDR1 MNHEY and CDR2 SMNVEV (reference sequence). The CDR3 is made up of 14 amino acids. The germline V and J ends were trimmed by 0 bases and 6 bases, with 11 bases remaining between them. The CDR3 coding sequence is TGTGCCAGCAGTTTATCGGGGGAAGGGGCTGAAGCTTTCTTT. It translates to CASSLSGEGAEAFF.

Many counts were recorded for this clonotype. The V gene is TRBV6-4, the J gene TRBJ2-1, with 7 bases identical to TRBD2. The germline V gene encodes CDR1 MRHNA and CDR2 SNTAGT. Unmatched junction bases numbered 6, after V lost 2 bases and J lost 2 bases. This CDR3 spans 16 amino acids. CDR3: CASSDGGGNPYNEQFF. CDR3 nucleotides: TGTGCCAGCAGTGACGGCGGGGGAAACCCCTACAATGAGCAGTTCTTC.

Notes on this clonotype: One junction end does not reproduce the germline sequence, and a read error may be involved. The chain couples TRBV28 to TRBJ2-3, with D unclear. The CDR3 loop spans 14 amino acids. Germline assignment: CDR1 MDHEN and CDR2 SYDVKM. DNA of the CDR3: TGTGCCAGCAGTTTCCCCGGAAGCACAGATACGCCGTATTTT. It yields the protein CASSFPGSTDTPYF.

The chain recombines TRBV4-3 with TRBJ2-5, with TRBD2 matching 7 bases. J gave up 3 bases and V 1 base, and 5 bases lay outside the gene matches. Germline V gene sequence: CDR1 LGHNA, CDR2 YSLEER. This CDR3 spans 15 amino acids. CDR3 amino acids: CASSQGAGIKETQYF. The CDR3 region has the DNA TGCGCCAGCAGCCAAGGAGCGGGAATCAAAGAGACCCAGTACTTC.

This clonotype was picked up a small number of times. The chain recombines TRBV20-1 with TRBJ2-3; D call uncertain. Trimming shortened V by 1 base and J by 5 bases, and 10 bases separated the two germline ends. This CDR3 is 13 amino acids long. Germline V gene sequence: CDR1 DFQATT, CDR2 SNEGSKA (reference sequence). CDR3 in DNA: TGCAGTGCTAGAGCTCCCAGCGAAGATACGCAGTATTTT. Translating gives CSARAPSEDTQYF.

The chain carries TRBV4-1 and TRBJ2-3; 7 nucleotides match TRBD2. This CDR3 spans 15 amino acids. The V segment lost 1 base and the J segment 2 bases; nucleotides outside the gene matches: 3. The germline V gene has CDR1 MGHRA and CDR2 YSYEKL. As DNA, the CDR3 is TGCGCCAGCAGCCAAGGAGGGAGGGTCACAGATACGCAGTATTTT. Translating gives CASSQGGRVTDTQYF.

The rearrangement uses TRBV20-1 and TRBJ1-4; D gene ambiguous. Between the trimmed V and J ends, which lost 2 bases and 0 bases, there was a span of 13 bases. Germline loops: CDR1 DFQATT, CDR2 SNEGSKA (reference sequence). CDR3 size: 16 residues. The CDR3 DNA sequence: TGCAGTGCTAGACGGGCAGATGATACAACTAATGAAAAACTGTTTTTT. This sequence encodes CSARRADDTTNEKLFF.

The chain combines TRBV27 with TRBJ1-6; TRBD1 agrees at 12 bases. The V gene end was trimmed by 6 bases and the J gene end by 10 bases; junction bases not matched to a gene: 7. The CDR3 covers 15 residues. Germline V CDR1 and CDR2: MNHEY, SMNVEV (reference sequence). CDR3 in amino acids: CASSPRDRGLSPLHF. CDR3 sequence (DNA): TGTGCCAGCAGCCCTCGGGACAGGGGGCTGTCACCCCTCCACTTT.